Reported below is one T cell receptor (beta chain). Its specificity is unknown. The source of the sample is a study of cytomegalovirus exposure and HLA in healthy donors. Study outcomes and limitations: HLA alleles showed associations with some 15,000 TCR beta sequences in a later analysis, at a 0.05 false discovery rate. The likely origin of a cluster of highly shared sequence variants was a sequencing artifact.

Germline CDR1 and CDR2: MNHNS and SASEGT. V dropped 0 bases and J dropped 10 bases, with 15 bases sitting between them. The CDR3 is 14 residues long. Amplification used 60 Vbeta primers and 13 Jbeta primers. Only in-frame clones appear in the TCRdb table, and some are missing; sequencing was by immunoSEQ multiplex PCR. The sample's table shows some 76,000 clones. The chain recombines TRBV6-1 with TRBJ1-1; D is unresolved. The sequenced sample consisted of PBMCs. This TCR was sampled from a man in his forties in good health and CMV-seronegative. The CDR3: CASSEAFGRPGAFF. The CDR3 nucleotides read TGTGCCAGCAGTGAAGCTTTTGGGAGACCCGGAGCTTTCTTT.